These 19 T cell receptor beta chains share one sample of origin, sequenced in a study of beta chain features in type 1 diabetes. cDNA synthesis used the whole RNA isolate, giving expressed TCRB sequences. The repertoire was sequenced with immunoSEQ multiplex PCR; TCRdb's copy has only in-frame clones and lacks some. This table holds roughly 300,000 clones, approximately 8% found once. The material sequenced was central memory CD4+ T cells from blood. These receptors came from a woman younger than 35 in good health.

This clone was detected a few times. CDR3 in DNA: TGTGCCAGCGGAAGCCCCGGGACAGGAGTCTACGAGCAGTACTTC. This translates into CASGSPGTGVYEQYF. The rearrangement links TRBV28 to TRBJ2-7; 8 nucleotides align to TRBD1. Losses at the gene ends were 8 bases for V and 3 bases for J; bases not matched to a gene: 12. In germline, CDR1 is MDHEN, CDR2 SYDVKM. This CDR3 region has 15 residues.

This rearrangement joins TRBV10-3 to TRBJ2-5; D gene uncertain. Germline CDR1 ENHRY, CDR2 SYGVKD. The CDR3 sequence is 12 residues long. Trimming removed 4 bases at V and 5 bases at J, with 8 bases between. CDR3 sequence (DNA): TGTGCCATCAGTGTGATGGGGGAGACCCAGTACTTC. This encodes CAISVMGETQYF.

The chain couples TRBV27 to TRBJ2-1; 7 bases are a match to TRBD2. Germline CDR1 is MNHEY and CDR2 is SMNVEV (reference sequence). The length of the CDR3 is 17 residues. The V and J ends lost 5 bases and 4 bases, in that order; junction bases with no gene match: 14. The CDR3 bases are TGTGCCAGCAGTCCGTCGTTTAGGGAGGGCCTTTACAATGAGCAGTTCTTC. This encodes CASSPSFREGLYNEQFF.

This clone was detected many times. The sample has other DNA sequences that encode this CDR3 too. This rearrangement joins TRBV7-2 to TRBJ2-7; TRBD2 aligns across 7 bases. CDR1 SGHTA and CDR2 FQGNSA come from the germline V gene. The CDR3 has 14 residues. The V gene end was trimmed by 5 bases and the J gene end by 3 bases; junction bases not matched to a gene: 7. The CDR3 loop reads CASSIPGTIYEQYF. CDR3 sequence (DNA): TGTGCCAGCAGCATCCCCGGGACTATCTACGAGCAGTACTTC.

The chain couples TRBV4-3 to TRBJ2-6; D unclear. Germline assignment: CDR1 LGHNA and CDR2 YSLEER. CDR3 length: 17 residues. Trimming removed 1 base from V and 0 bases from J, with 10 bases in between. DNA for the CDR3: TGCGCCAGCAGCCAAGGAATGTGGGGCTCTGGGGCCAACGTCCTGACTTTC. Protein sequence: CASSQGMWGSGANVLTF.

CDR3 protein: CASTLGSGADTQYF. The CDR3 DNA reads TGTGCCAGCACCTTGGGTAGTGGCGCGGATACGCAGTATTTT. The chain is built from TRBV2 and TRBJ2-3; D unresolved. With 7 bases removed from V and 6 bases from J, the gap between germline ends came to 17 bases. The CDR3 extends over 14 amino acids. The germline V gene encodes CDR1 SNHLY and CDR2 FYNNEI.

This clone was counted a few times. This sequence joins TRBV16 and TRBJ2-7; TRBD1 might be the D (6 bases). The CDR3 is 13 amino acids. Trimming shortened V by 0 bases and J by 6 bases, and 9 bases separated the two germline ends. The V gene's germline CDR1 is KGHSY and CDR2 FQNENV. The CDR3 loop reads CASSQSTGSEQYF. In DNA form, the CDR3 reads TGTGCCAGCAGCCAATCCACAGGGTCCGAGCAGTACTTC.

This clone was found a few times. The chain has TRBV7-9 and TRBJ1-1; no clear D gene. CDR3 length equals 13 residues. Germline CDR1 is SEHNR and CDR2 is FQNEAQ (reference sequence). V lost 1 base, J lost 3 bases, and 6 bases lay in between. CDR3 amino acids: CASSLGTDTEAFF. The CDR3 nucleotides read TGTGCCAGCAGCTTAGGGACCGACACTGAAGCTTTCTTT.

This clone was found many times. This specimen includes other DNA sequences encoding the same CDR3. The chain employs TRBV7-6 and TRBJ1-5, with D unclear. Germline V gene lookup returns CDR1 SGHVS and CDR2 FNYEAQ. Trimming pared 0 bases from V and 3 bases from J, leaving 9 bases between. This CDR3 has 15 amino acids. As DNA, the CDR3 is TGTGCCAGCAGCTTAGCGTCGGGTCTCAATCAGCCCCAGCATTTT. Protein product: CASSLASGLNQPQHF.

Many counts were recorded for this clone. The chain joins TRBV5-1 to TRBJ2-5; 8 bases fit TRBD1. CDR1 is SGHRS and CDR2 is YFSETQ in the germline V gene. The ends lost 5 bases at V and 4 bases at J; junction bases unmatched: 7. The CDR3 is made up of 14 amino acids. CDR3 protein: CASRSGQVGETQYF. CDR3 nucleotide sequence: TGCGCCAGCAGATCGGGACAGGTCGGAGAGACCCAGTACTTC.

The count of this clone is one. The V gene is TRBV4-3, the J gene TRBJ2-3; D possibly corresponds to TRBD2 (5 bases). The CDR3 loop spans 15 amino acids. V was shortened by 5 bases and J by 0 bases, with 12 bases between the two germline ends. Looked up from germline, CDR1 is LGHNA and CDR2 is YSLEER. This CDR3 reads CASSIRGTSTDTQYF. The CDR3 DNA sequence: TGCGCCAGCAGCATACGGGGTACTAGCACAGATACGCAGTATTTT.

Only a few counts were recorded for this clone. DNA of the CDR3: TGTGCCAGCAGCGTAGGGGTTAGCGGAATAAGCACAGATACGCAGTATTTT. Protein: CASSVGVSGISTDTQYF. The chain employs TRBV9 and TRBJ2-3; D is perhaps TRBD2 (6 bases). CDR3 size: 17 residues. Germline CDR1 and CDR2: SGDLS and YYNGEE. Trimming pared 0 bases from V and 0 bases from J, leaving 14 bases between.

CDR3 residues: CASSQEEDGELFF. Written as DNA, the CDR3 is TGTGCCAGCAGCCAAGAAGAGGACGGGGAGCTGTTTTTT. The chain combines TRBV14 with TRBJ2-2; D is unclear. The germline V and J ends were trimmed by 0 bases and 7 bases, with 6 bases remaining between them. Per the germline V gene, CDR1 is SGHDN and CDR2 is FVKESK. CDR3 length: 13 amino acids.

This clone occurred a few times. The V gene is TRBV18, the J gene TRBJ2-3; 12 bases fit TRBD2. J gave up 1 base and V 2 bases, and 4 bases lay outside the gene matches. The CDR3 spans 17 residues. CDR1 is KGHSH, CDR2 LQKENI, per germline. The CDR3 bases are TGTGCCAGCTCACCAACCGGGACTAGCGGGCGCACAGATACGCAGTATTTT. Residues: CASSPTGTSGRTDTQYF.

This clone has ten or more counts. V usage is TRBV7-2 and J usage is TRBJ2-7; 7 positions match TRBD1. Trimming cost V 3 bases and J 4 bases; bases outside gene matches: 6. The CDR3 has 14 residues. Germline loops: CDR1 SGHTA, CDR2 FQGNSA. CDR3 in amino acids: CASSLGQTGYEQYF. CDR3 DNA: TGTGCCAGCAGCTTGGGTCAGACAGGGTACGAGCAGTACTTC.

This chain joins TRBV6-5 and TRBJ2-7; TRBD2 might be the D (6 bases). V gave up 4 bases and J gave up 2 bases, with 12 bases separating them. Per the germline V gene, CDR1 is MNHEY and CDR2 is SVGAGI. The CDR3 is 14 amino acids. CDR3 nucleotide sequence: TGTGCCAGCAGTTCCACCGGGACTGCCTACGAGCAGTACTTC. Protein product: CASSSTGTAYEQYF.

Here the CDR3 reads CASSLDNEQYF. CDR3 nucleotide sequence: TGTGCCAGCAGCTTAGATAACGAGCAGTACTTC. The chain employs TRBV11-2 and TRBJ2-7; D is ambiguous. CDR3 length equals 11 residues. Trimming stripped 0 bases from V and 5 bases from J, with 2 bases between. In germline, CDR1 is SGHAT, CDR2 FQNNGV.

This clone was counted a few times. The chain uses TRBV11-3 and TRBJ2-3; 10 bases are a match to TRBD2. Unmatched junction bases numbered 6, after V lost 5 bases and J lost 4 bases. The CDR3 totals 15 residues. CDR1 SGHNT and CDR2 YENEEA come from the germline V gene. The CDR3 region is CASSNSGRIADTQYF. For the CDR3, the DNA is TGTGCCAGCAGCAATAGCGGGAGGATCGCAGATACGCAGTATTTT.

This clone has a handful of counts. The chain uses TRBV7-3 and TRBJ2-1; a possible D gene is TRBD1 (6 bases). The CDR3 is 14 residues long. The germline gives CDR1 SGHTA, CDR2 FQGTGA. The V and J ends lost 1 base and 9 bases respectively, with 13 bases between them. As DNA, the CDR3 is TGTGCCAGCAGCTTAAATGACAGGAAGAGTGAGCAGTTCTTC. Translation: CASSLNDRKSEQFF.